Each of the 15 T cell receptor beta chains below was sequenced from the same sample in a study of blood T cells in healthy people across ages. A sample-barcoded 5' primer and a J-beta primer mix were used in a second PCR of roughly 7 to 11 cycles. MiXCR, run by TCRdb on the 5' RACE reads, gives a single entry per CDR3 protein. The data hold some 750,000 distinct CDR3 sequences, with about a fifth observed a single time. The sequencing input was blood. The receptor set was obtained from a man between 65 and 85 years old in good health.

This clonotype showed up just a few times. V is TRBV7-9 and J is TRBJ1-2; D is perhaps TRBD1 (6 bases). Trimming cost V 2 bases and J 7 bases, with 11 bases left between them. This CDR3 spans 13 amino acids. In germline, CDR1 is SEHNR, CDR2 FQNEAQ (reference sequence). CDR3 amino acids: CASSLHGGGGYTF. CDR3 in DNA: TGTGCCAGCAGCTTACATGGGGGCGGTGGCTACACCTTC. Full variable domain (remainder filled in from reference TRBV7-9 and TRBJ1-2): DTGVSQNPRHKITKRGQNVTFRCDPISEHNRLYWYRQTLGQGPEFLTYFQNEAQLEKSRLLSDRFSAERPKGSFSTLEIQRTEQGDSAMYLCASSLHGGGGYTFGSGTRLTVV.

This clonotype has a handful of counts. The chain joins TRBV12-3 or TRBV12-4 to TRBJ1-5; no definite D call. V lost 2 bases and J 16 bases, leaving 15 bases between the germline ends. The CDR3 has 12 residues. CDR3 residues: CASSLRIGKQHF. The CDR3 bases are TGTGCCAGCAGTTTAAGGATAGGGAAACAACATTTT.

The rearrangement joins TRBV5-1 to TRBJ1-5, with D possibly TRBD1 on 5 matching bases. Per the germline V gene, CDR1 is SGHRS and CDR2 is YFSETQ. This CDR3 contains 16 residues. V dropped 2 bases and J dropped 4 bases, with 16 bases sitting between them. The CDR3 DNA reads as TGCGCCAGCAGCTTAGGCGATGGGGGGAGAAATCAGCCCCAGCATTTT. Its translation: CASSLGDGGRNQPQHF.

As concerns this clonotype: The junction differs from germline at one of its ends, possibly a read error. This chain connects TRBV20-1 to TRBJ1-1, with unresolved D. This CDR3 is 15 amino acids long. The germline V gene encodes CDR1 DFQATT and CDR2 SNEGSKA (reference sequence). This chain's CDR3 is CSARPHGVSNTEASF. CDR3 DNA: TGCAGTGCAAGGCCCCACGGTGTTTCGAACACTGAAGCTTCCTTT.

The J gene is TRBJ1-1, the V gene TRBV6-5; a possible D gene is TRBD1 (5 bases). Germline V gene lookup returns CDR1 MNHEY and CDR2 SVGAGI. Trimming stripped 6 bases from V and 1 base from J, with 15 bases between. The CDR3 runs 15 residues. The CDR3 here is CASSSQGWGNTEAFF. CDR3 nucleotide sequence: TGTGCCAGCAGCTCTCAGGGTTGGGGGAACACTGAAGCTTTCTTT.

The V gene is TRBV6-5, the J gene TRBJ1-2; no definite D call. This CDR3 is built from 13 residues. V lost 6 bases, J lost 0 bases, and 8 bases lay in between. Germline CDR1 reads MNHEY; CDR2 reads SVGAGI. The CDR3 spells CASRLDANYGYTF. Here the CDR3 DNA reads TGTGCCAGCAGACTAGACGCTAACTATGGCTACACCTTC.

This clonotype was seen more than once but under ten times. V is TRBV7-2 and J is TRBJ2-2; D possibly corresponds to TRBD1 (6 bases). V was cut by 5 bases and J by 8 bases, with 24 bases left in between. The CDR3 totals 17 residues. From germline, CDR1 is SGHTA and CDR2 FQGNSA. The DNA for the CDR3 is TGTGCCAGCAGCCGACCAAACGGACAGATCTCGGCTGGGGAGCTGTTTTTT. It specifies CASSRPNGQISAGELFF.

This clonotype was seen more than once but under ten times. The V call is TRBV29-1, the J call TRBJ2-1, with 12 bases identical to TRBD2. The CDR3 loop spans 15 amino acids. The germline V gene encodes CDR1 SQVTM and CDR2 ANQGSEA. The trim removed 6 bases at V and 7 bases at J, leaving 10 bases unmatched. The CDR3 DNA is TGCAGCGTGGCAGCGGCTAGCGGGGGGGCAAATGAGCAGTTCTTC. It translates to CSVAAASGGANEQFF.

CDR3 coding DNA: TGCGCCAGCAGCCAAGCTGCCAGGGTCCTGGGCGGTTCACCCCTCCACTTT. Amino acids: CASSQAARVLGGSPLHF. The chain uses TRBV4-3 and TRBJ1-6, with a tentative D call TRBD1 (5 bases). CDR1 LGHNA and CDR2 YSLEER come from the germline V gene. The CDR3 contains 17 residues. The ends were cut back, 1 base at V and 9 bases at J, with 19 bases in the middle.

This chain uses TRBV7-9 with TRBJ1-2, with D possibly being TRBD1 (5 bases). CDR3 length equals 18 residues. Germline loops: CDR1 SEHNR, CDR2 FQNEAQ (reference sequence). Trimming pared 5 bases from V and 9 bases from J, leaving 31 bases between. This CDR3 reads CASSLKTRGENLPLSYTF. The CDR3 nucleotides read TGTGCCAGCAGCCTAAAGACTCGAGGGGAAAATCTACCACTAAGCTACACCTTC.

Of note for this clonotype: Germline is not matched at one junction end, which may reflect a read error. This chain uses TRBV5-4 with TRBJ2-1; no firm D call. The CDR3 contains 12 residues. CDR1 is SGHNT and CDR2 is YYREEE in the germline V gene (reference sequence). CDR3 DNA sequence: TGTGCCAGCAGTTTGGAGAACAATGAGCAGTTCTTC. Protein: CASSLENNEQFF.

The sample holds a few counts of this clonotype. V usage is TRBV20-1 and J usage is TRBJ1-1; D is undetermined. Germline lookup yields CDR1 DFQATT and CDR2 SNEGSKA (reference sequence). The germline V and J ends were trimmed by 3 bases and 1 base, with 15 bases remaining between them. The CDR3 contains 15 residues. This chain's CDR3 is CSASDSTGSNTEAFF. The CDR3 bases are TGCAGTGCTAGTGACTCGACCGGCTCGAACACTGAAGCTTTCTTT.

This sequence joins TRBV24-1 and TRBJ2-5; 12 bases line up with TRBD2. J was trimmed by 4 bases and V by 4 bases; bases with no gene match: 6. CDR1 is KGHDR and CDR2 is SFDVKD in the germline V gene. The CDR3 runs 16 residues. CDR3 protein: CATSDPGLAGRETQYF. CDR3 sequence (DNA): TGTGCCACCAGTGACCCTGGACTAGCGGGGCGAGAGACCCAGTACTTC.

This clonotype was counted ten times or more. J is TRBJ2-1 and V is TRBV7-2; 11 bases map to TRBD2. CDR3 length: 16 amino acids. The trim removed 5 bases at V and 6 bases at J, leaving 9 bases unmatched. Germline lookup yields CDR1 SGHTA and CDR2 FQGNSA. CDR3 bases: TGTGCCAGCAGCACCGATCTAGCGGGGGGTCTCAATGAGCAGTTCTTC. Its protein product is CASSTDLAGGLNEQFF.

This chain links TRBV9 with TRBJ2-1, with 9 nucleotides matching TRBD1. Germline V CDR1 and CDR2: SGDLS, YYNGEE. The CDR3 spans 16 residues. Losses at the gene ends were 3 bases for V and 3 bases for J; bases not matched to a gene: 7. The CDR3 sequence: CASSALGQGLYNEQFF. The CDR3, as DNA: TGTGCCAGCAGCGCCCTGGGACAGGGTCTCTACAATGAGCAGTTCTTC. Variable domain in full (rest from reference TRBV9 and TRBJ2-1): DSGVTQTPKHLITATGQRVTLRCSPRSGDLSVYWYQQSLDQGLQFLIQYYNGEERAKGNILERFSAQQFPDLHSELNLSSLELGDSALYFCASSALGQGLYNEQFFGPGTRLTVL.